This T cell receptor (beta chain) originates from a study of T-cell memory formation after mild COVID-19. The wider study: Clusters were largely donor specific.

Amplification by 5'RACE using constant-segment primers produced TCR alpha and TCR beta cDNA libraries that carried sample barcodes and UMIs. TCRdb re-derived calls from the 5' RACE reads in MiXCR, one entry per CDR3 protein. The sample includes under 550,000 distinct CDR3 sequences, more than 15% of them seen just once. The CDR3 runs to 17 residues. V shed 6 bases and J shed 7 bases, with 27 bases lying between them. The TCR was taken from a man aged 18 to 29 who had mild COVID-19 (a few samples of this study predate the infection). Cell type and time point are not known. Material: PBMCs or a T cell subset sorted from them (not recorded which). The J gene is TRBJ1-2, the V gene TRBV12-3 or TRBV12-4; maybe TRBD1 (5 bases). This CDR3 reads CASRPPPGRTSSSGYTF. In DNA form, the CDR3 reads TGTGCCAGCAGACCCCCTCCGGGGCGGACGTCCTCTTCTGGCTACACCTTC.